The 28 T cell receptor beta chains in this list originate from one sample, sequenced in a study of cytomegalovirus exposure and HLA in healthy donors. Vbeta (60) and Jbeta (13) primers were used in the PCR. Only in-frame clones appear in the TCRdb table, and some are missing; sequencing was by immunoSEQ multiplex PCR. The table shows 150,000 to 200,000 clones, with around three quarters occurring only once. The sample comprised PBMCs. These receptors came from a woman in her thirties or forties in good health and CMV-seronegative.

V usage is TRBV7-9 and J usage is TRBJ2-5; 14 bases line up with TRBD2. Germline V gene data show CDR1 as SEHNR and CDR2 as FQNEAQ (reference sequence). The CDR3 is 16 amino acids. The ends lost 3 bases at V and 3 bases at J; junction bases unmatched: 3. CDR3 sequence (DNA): TGTGCCAGCAGCTTGCCGGGACTAGCGGGGGAAGAGACCCAGTACTTC. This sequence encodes CASSLPGLAGEETQYF.

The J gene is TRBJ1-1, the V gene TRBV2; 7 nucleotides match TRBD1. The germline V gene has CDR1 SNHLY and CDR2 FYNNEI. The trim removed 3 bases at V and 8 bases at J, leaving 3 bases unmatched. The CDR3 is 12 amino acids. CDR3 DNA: TGTGCCAGCAGTGATCAGGGGGGAGAAGCTTTCTTT. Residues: CASSDQGGEAFF.

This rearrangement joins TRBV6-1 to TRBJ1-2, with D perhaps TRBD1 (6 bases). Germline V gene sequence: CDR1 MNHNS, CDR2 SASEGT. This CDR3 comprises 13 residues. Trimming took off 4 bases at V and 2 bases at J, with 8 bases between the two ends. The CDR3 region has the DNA TGTGCCAGCAGTGCCACAGGGAACTATGGCTACACCTTC. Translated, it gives CASSATGNYGYTF.

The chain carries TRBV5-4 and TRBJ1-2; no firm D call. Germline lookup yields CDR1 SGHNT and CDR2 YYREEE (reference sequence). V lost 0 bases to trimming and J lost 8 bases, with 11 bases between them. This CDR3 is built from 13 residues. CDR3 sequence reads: CASSLDRQSGYTF. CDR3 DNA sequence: TGTGCCAGCAGCTTGGACAGACAAAGCGGCTACACCTTC.

Here the CDR3 DNA reads TGTGCCAGCAGCTCCGGGATGGGCACTGAAGCTTTCTTT. Protein: CASSSGMGTEAFF. This chain uses TRBV6-1 with TRBJ1-1; D not certain. Looked up from germline, CDR1 is MNHNS and CDR2 is SASEGT. Deletions cut 6 bases from V and 4 bases from J, with 12 bases between. The CDR3 totals 13 residues.

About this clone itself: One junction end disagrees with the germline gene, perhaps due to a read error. Here the CDR3 reads CASSVGTDRNQPQHF. In nucleotides, the CDR3 is TGTGCCAGCAGCGTAGGGACAGACCGCAATCAGCCCCAGCATTTT. The chain couples TRBV13 to TRBJ1-5; 7 bases match TRBD1. The germline gives CDR1 PRHDT, CDR2 FYEKMQ (reference sequence). The length of the CDR3 is 15 residues.

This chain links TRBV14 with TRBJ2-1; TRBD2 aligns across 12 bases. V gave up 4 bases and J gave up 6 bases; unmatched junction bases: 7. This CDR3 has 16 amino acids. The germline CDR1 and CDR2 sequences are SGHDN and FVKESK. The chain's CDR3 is CASSRLTSGGFNEQFF. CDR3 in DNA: TGTGCCAGCAGCCGCCTTACTAGCGGGGGGTTCAATGAGCAGTTCTTC.

The CDR3 nucleotides read TGTGCCAGCAGTGAAGGTAGCGGGGGGAACACCGGGGAGCTGTTTTTT. It is translated as CASSEGSGGNTGELFF. This chain uses TRBV6-1 with TRBJ2-2; TRBD2 agrees at 9 bases. The junction had 1 base not matched to a gene; V was cut back by 1 base and J by 1 base. There are 16 residues in the CDR3. Germline lookup yields CDR1 MNHNS and CDR2 SASEGT.

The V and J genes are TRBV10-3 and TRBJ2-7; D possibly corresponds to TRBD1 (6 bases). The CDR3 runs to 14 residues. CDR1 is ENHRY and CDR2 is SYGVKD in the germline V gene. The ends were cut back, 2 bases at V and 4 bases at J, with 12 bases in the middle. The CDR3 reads CAISEAGAGYEQYF. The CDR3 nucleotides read TGTGCCATCAGTGAGGCAGGGGCAGGATACGAGCAGTACTTC.

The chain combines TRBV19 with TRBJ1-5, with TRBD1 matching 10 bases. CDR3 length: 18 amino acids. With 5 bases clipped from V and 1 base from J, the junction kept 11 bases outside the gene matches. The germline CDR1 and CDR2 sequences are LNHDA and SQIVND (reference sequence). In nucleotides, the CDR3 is TGTGCCAGTAGTTCTCTCTCGGGACAGGGGAGAAGCAATCAGCCCCAGCATTTT. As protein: CASSSLSGQGRSNQPQHF.

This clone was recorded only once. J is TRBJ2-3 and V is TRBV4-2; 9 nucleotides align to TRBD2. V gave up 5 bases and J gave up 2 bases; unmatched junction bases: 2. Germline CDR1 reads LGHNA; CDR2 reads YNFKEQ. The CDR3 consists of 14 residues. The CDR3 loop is CASSRTSVTDTQYF. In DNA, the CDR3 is TGTGCCAGCAGCAGGACTAGCGTCACAGATACGCAGTATTTT.

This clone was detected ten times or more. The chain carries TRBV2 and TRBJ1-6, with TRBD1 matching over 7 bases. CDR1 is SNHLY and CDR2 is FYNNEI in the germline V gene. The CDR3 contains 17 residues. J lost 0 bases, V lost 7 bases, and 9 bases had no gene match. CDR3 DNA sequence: TGTGCCAGCACCCTGACAGGGTCTGGCTCCTATAATTCACCCCTCCACTTT. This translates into CASTLTGSGSYNSPLHF.

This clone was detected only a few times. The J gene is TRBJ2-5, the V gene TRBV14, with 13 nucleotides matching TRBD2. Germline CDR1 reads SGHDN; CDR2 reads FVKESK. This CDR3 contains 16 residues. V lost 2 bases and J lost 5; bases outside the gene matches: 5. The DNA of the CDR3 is TGTGCCAGCAGCCAATGGACTAGCGGGAGAGGGGAGACCCAGTACTTC. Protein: CASSQWTSGRGETQYF. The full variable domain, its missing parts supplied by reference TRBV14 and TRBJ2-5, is EAGVTQFPSHSVIEKGQTVTLRCDPISGHDNLYWYRRVMGKEIKFLLHFVKESKQDESGMPNNRFLAERTGGTYSTLKVQPAELEDSGVYFCASSQWTSGRGETQYFGPGTRLLVL.

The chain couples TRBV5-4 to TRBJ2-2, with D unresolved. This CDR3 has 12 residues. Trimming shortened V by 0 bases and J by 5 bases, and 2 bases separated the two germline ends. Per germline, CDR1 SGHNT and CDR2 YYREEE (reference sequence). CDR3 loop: CASSLATGELFF. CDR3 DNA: TGTGCCAGCAGCTTGGCTACCGGGGAGCTGTTTTTT.

The CDR3 is CASSPGDTQYF. As DNA, the CDR3 is TGTGCCAGCAGCCCAGGAGATACGCAGTATTTT. The V gene is TRBV9, the J gene TRBJ2-3; D not certain. The CDR3 is 11 residues long. The ends were cut back, 4 bases at V and 5 bases at J, with 5 bases in the middle. Per the germline V gene, CDR1 is SGDLS and CDR2 is YYNGEE.

The CDR3 sequence is CASIPRGPYSNQPQHF. The CDR3 DNA is TGCGCCAGCATCCCAAGAGGGCCCTACAGCAATCAGCCCCAGCATTTT. This chain links TRBV10-1 with TRBJ1-5; D call uncertain. Looked up from germline, CDR1 is WNHNN and CDR2 is SYGVQD (reference sequence). Trimming stripped 7 bases from V and 1 base from J, with 17 bases between. The CDR3 consists of 16 residues.

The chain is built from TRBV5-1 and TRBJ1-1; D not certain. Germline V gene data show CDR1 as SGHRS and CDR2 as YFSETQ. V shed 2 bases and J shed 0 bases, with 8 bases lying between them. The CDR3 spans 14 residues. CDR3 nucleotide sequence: TGCGCCAGCAGCTTTGATCCGGTGAACACTGAAGCTTTCTTT. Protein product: CASSFDPVNTEAFF. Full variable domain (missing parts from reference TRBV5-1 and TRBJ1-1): KAGVTQTPRYLIKTRGQQVTLSCSPISGHRSVSWYQQTPGQGLQFLFEYFSETQRNKGNFPGRFSGRQFSNSRSEMNVSTLELGDSALYLCASSFDPVNTEAFFGQGTRLTVV.

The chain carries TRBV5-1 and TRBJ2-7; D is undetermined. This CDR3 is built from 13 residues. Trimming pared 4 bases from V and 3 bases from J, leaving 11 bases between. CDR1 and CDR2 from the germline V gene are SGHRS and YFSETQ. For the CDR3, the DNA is TGCGCCAGCAGCCTGGGCCCTATCTACGAGCAGTACTTC. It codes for CASSLGPIYEQYF.

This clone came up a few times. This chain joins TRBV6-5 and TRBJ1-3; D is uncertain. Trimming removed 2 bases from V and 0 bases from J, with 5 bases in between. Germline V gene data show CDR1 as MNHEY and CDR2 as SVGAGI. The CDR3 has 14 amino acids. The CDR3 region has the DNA TGTGCCAGCAGTTACGCAGGCTCTGGAAACACCATATATTTT. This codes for CASSYAGSGNTIYF.

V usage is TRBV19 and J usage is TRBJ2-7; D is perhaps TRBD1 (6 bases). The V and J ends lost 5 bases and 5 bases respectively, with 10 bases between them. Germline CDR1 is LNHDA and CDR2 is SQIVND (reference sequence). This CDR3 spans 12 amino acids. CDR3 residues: CASSVHRDEQYF. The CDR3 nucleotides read TGTGCCAGTAGTGTTCACAGGGACGAGCAGTACTTC.

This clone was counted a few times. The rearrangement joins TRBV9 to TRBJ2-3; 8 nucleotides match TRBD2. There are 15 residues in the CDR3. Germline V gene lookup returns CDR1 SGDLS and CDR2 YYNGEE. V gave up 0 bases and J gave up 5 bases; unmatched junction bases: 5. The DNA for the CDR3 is TGTGCCAGCAGCGTAGTGACGGGAGGGGGAGATACGCAGTATTTT. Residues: CASSVVTGGGDTQYF.

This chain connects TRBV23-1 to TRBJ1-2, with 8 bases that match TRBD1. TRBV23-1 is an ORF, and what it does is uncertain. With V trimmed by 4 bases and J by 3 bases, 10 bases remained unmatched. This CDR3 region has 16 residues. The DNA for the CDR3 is TGCGCCAGCAGTCTCCAGAGGCAGGGGGCATACTATGGCTACACCTTC. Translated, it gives CASSLQRQGAYYGYTF.

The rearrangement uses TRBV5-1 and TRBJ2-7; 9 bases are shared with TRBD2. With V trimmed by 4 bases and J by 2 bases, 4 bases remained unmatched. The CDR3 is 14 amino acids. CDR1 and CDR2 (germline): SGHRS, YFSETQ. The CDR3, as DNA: TGCGCCAGCAGCCTGACTAGCGGACCCTACGAGCAGTACTTC. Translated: CASSLTSGPYEQYF.

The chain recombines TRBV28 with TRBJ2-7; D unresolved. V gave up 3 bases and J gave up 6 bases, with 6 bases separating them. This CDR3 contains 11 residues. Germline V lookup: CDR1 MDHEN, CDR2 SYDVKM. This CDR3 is CASSLPGEQYF. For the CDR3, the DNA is TGTGCCAGCAGTTTGCCAGGCGAGCAGTACTTC.

This chain's CDR3 is CASSLTPAGDYGYTF. DNA for the CDR3: TGCGCCAGCAGCTTGACCCCCGCAGGGGACTATGGCTACACCTTC. This chain connects TRBV5-1 to TRBJ1-2, with D possibly TRBD1 on 6 matching bases. The CDR3 contains 15 residues. In germline, CDR1 is SGHRS, CDR2 YFSETQ. The V gene lost 1 base and the J gene lost 3 bases, with 13 bases spanning the gap.

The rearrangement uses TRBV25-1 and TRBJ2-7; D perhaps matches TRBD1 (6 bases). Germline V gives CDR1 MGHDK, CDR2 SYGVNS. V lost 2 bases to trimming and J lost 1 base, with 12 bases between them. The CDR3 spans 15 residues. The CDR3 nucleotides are TGTGCCAGCAGTGAAAGGGGGATAGCTTCCTACGAGCAGTACTTC. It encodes CASSERGIASYEQYF.

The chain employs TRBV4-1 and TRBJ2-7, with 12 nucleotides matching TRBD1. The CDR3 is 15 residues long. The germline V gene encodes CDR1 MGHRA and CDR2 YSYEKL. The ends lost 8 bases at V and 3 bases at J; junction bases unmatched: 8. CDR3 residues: CASSFGTGGFYEQYF. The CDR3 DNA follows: TGCGCCAGCTCTTTCGGGACAGGGGGCTTCTACGAGCAGTACTTC.

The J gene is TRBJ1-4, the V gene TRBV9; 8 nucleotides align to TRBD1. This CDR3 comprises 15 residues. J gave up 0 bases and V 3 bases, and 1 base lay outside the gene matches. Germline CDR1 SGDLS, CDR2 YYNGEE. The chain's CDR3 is CASSAQGATNEKLFF. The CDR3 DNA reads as TGTGCCAGCAGCGCACAGGGGGCAACTAATGAAAAACTGTTTTTT.